This T cell receptor (beta chain) was sequenced for a study of T-cell reconstitution after alpha-beta-depleted transplantation in children. Findings and limits, study-wide: It was reported that alpha-beta T cells came from several hundred expanded graft clones (about two months after transplant). Where some patients showed high TCRbeta diversity at day 60, it came from recipient T cells and thymic progenitors that had survived. Counts and diversity of T cells one year after transplant came mostly from newly produced T cells.

V trimming: 4 bases; J trimming: 5 bases; junction bases outside the gene matches: 6. This CDR3 has 14 amino acids. From germline, CDR1 is SQVTM and CDR2 ANQGSEA. The sample holds many counts of this clonotype. The antigen is undetermined. Preparation of the TCRbeta library used unique molecular identifiers. TCRdb re-analysed the PCR reads in MiXCR, keeping a single row per CDR3 protein. The sample holds approximately 70,000 distinct CDR3 sequences, approximately 4.4% seen once. Here the sequenced sample was PBMCs, mostly from graft donor cells, taken 180 days after TCRalphabeta/CD19-depleted stem cell transplant. The receptor comes from a boy under two years old who had a stem cell transplant for acute myeloid leukemia, so the T cells may come from the graft donor. The chain combines TRBV29-1 with TRBJ2-2, with 8 bases matching TRBD2. The CDR3 DNA follows: TGCAGCGTTGGAGGCGGGGGGCGGACCGGGGAGCTGTTTTTT. This codes for CSVGGGGRTGELFF.